The sample holds one count of the clone carrying this T cell receptor beta chain. Survey-level TCR beta sequencing used the immunoSEQ assay. Measured with immunoSEQ multiplex PCR; TCRdb has only the in-frame clones, and not every one. Altogether under 90,000 clones are present, about 93% being singletons, with the ten largest covering less than 4.5%. There are 15 residues in the CDR3. Germline loops: CDR1 LGHDT, CDR2 YNNKEL (reference sequence). Losses at the gene ends were 7 bases for V and 5 bases for J; bases not matched to a gene: 7. Sequencing used PBMCs. The chain links TRBV3-1 (or the pseudogene TRBV3-2) to TRBJ2-5, with 13 bases identical to TRBD2. The TCR comes from a man aged 35 to 55 with rheumatoid arthritis. CDR3 sequence reads: CASTTSGGARETQYF. CDR3 bases: TGTGCCAGCACCACTAGCGGGGGGGCGAGGGAGACCCAGTACTTC.